The 3 T cell receptor beta chains in this list originate from one sample, sequenced in a study of T cell responses to AZD1222 COVID-19 vaccine. Measured with immunoSEQ multiplex PCR; TCRdb has only the in-frame clones, and not every one. Counted here are fewer than 85,000 clones, approximately 90% occurring once; the ten biggest clones make up 4.5% to 5%. The sequencing used peripheral blood, collected 28 days after the second dose of the MenACWY control vaccine. Every receptor here comes from an adult who received the MenACWY meningococcal vaccine as a control.

This clone was recorded once. The rearrangement uses TRBV27 and TRBJ2-7; TRBD2 agrees at 8 bases. Trimming took 2 bases from V and 4 from J; bases not matched to a gene: 13. CDR1 and CDR2 (germline): MNHEY, SMNVEV (reference sequence). The CDR3 runs to 17 residues. The CDR3 nucleotides read TGTGCCAGCAGTTTAAAAGGCGGGGGGCTAGCAGATTACGAGCAGTACTTC. Residues: CASSLKGGGLADYEQYF.

V gene TRBV3-1 (or the pseudogene TRBV3-2) combines with J gene TRBJ1-6, with 9 bases that match TRBD1. Germline lookup yields CDR1 LGHDT and CDR2 YNNKEL (reference sequence). V shed 2 bases, J shed 8 bases, and the junction held 1 base outside the gene matches. This CDR3 comprises 14 residues. CDR3 bases: TGTGCCAGCAGCCAAAGACAGGGGGATTCACCCCTCCACTTT. Encoded protein: CASSQRQGDSPLHF.

The chain employs TRBV2 and TRBJ1-4; TRBD1 is a possible D gene (5 bases). The CDR3 runs to 15 residues. V shed 5 bases and J shed 0 bases, with 10 bases lying between them. Looked up from germline, CDR1 is SNHLY and CDR2 is FYNNEI. CDR3 in DNA: TGTGCCAGCAGTCGGCGGGACGCAACTAATGAAAAACTGTTTTTT. This codes for CASSRRDATNEKLFF.